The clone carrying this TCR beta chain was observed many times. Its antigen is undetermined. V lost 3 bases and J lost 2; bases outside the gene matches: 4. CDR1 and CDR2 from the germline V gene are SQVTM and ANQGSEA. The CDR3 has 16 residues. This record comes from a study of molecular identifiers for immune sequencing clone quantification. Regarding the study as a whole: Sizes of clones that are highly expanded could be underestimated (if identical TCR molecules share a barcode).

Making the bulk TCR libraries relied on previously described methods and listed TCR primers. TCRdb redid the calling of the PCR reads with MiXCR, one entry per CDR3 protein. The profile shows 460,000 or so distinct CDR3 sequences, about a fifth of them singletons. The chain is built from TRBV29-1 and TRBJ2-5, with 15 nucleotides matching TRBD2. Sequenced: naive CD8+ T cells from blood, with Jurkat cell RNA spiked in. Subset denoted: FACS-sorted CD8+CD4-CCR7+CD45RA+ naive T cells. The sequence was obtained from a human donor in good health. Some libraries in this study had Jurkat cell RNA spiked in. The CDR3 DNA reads TGCAGCGTTGATGGACTAGCGGGAGGGCCTCAAGAGACCCAGTACTTC. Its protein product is CSVDGLAGGPQETQYF. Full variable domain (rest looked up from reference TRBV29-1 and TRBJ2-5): SAVISQKPSRDICQRGTSLTIQCQVDSQVTMMFWYRQQPGQSLTLIATANQGSEATYESGFVIDKFPISRPNLTFSTLTVSNMSPEDSSIYLCSVDGLAGGPQETQYFGPGTRLLVL.